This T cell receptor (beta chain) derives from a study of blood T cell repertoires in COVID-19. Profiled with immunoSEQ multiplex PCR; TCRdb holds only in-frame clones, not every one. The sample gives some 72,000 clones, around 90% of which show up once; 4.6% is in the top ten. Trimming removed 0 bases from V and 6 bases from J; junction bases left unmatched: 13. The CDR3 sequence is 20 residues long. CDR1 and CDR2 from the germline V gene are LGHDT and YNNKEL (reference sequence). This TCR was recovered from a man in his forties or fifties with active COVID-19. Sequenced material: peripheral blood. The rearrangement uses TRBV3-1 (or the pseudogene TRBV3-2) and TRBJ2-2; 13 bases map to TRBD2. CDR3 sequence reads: CASSQEPGLAGEFRAGELFF. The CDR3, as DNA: TGTGCCAGCAGCCAAGAACCCGGACTAGCGGGAGAGTTTAGGGCCGGGGAGCTGTTTTTT.